The 21 T cell receptor beta chains below all came from one sample that was sequenced in a study of T cell repertoires in cytomegalovirus infection. TCRdb re-called the reads with MiXCR, one entry per CDR3 protein. Of 450,000 to 650,000 distinct CDR3 sequences detected, roughly 43% appear once; the ten largest clones hold around 50%. Their cognate antigens are unknown. Sequencing used cultured PBMCs, obtained from culture after CMV antigen stimulation. Receptors originate from a human donor in good health (CMV status not recorded). Some clones in this sample may be carry-over from other donors' samples.

With respect to this clonotype: One end of the junction is discordant with germline, which a read error may explain. The gene calls are TRBV7-2 and TRBJ2-7; 12 nucleotides agree with TRBD2. The CDR3 sequence is 15 residues long. Germline values: CDR1 SGHTA, CDR2 FQGNSA. The chain's CDR3 is CASSSLAGGLYGQYF. The DNA for the CDR3 is TGTGCCAGCAGCTCTCTAGCGGGGGGGTTGTACGGGCAGTACTTC.

The V call is TRBV6-6, the J call TRBJ2-7, with TRBD2 identical over 9 bases. Germline assignment: CDR1 MNHNY and CDR2 SVGAGI (reference sequence). The V segment lost 5 bases and the J segment 2 bases; nucleotides outside the gene matches: 1. CDR3 length equals 13 residues. CDR3 DNA sequence: TGTGCCAGCAGTGGACTAGCGCCCTACGAGCAGTACTTC. Translated, it gives CASSGLAPYEQYF.

This clonotype was observed a handful of times. The chain carries TRBV7-2 and TRBJ2-1; TRBD2 agrees at 9 bases. Trimming cost V 0 bases and J 9 bases; bases outside gene matches: 3. Germline assignment: CDR1 SGHTA and CDR2 FQGNSA. This CDR3 comprises 14 residues. The CDR3 loop reads CASSLARGGLEQFF. The CDR3 DNA follows: TGTGCCAGCAGCTTAGCGCGGGGGGGCCTTGAGCAGTTCTTC.

Notes on this clonotype: Sequence at one end of the junction differs from germline and may be a read error. V and J are TRBV7-8 and TRBJ2-2; D is perhaps TRBD2 (5 bases). The CDR3 contains 13 residues. The V gene's germline CDR1 is SGHVS and CDR2 FQNEAQ. CDR3 amino acids: CAIYQENTGDLFF. The CDR3, as DNA: TGTGCCATTTACCAGGAGAACACCGGGGATCTGTTTTTT.

J is TRBJ1-5 and V is TRBV12-3 or TRBV12-4; 7 nucleotides line up with TRBD1. The CDR3 runs 12 residues. The V gene end was trimmed by 6 bases and the J gene end by 5 bases; junction bases not matched to a gene: 1. Here the CDR3 reads CASSQGDQPQHF. DNA of the CDR3: TGTGCCAGCAGCCAGGGGGATCAGCCCCAGCATTTT.

V usage is TRBV5-1 and J usage is TRBJ1-4; no clear D gene. CDR3 size: 15 residues. V lost 3 bases to trimming and J lost 0 bases, with 9 bases between them. CDR1 and CDR2 (germline): SGHRS, YFSETQ. The chain's CDR3 is CASSSRSATNEKLFF. The CDR3 nucleotides read TGCGCCAGCAGCTCCAGATCTGCAACTAATGAAAAACTGTTTTTT.

V is TRBV20-1 and J is TRBJ2-2, with 8 bases lining up with TRBD2. Losses at the gene ends were 2 bases for V and 7 bases for J; bases not matched to a gene: 6. Germline V gives CDR1 DFQATT, CDR2 SNEGSKA (reference sequence). CDR3 length: 14 residues. The CDR3 DNA sequence: TGCAGTGCTAGACGGGAGGGCCGGAGCGGGGAGCTGTTTTTT. Translation gives CSARREGRSGELFF.

This chain uses TRBV19 with TRBJ2-1, with TRBD2 as a possible D gene (7 bases). Germline V gives CDR1 LNHDA, CDR2 SQIVND (reference sequence). The V end lost 9 bases, the J end lost 10 bases, and 16 bases lay between the germline ends. CDR3 length: 12 residues. This CDR3 is CASTLGGGEQFF. The CDR3 nucleotides are TGTGCCAGCACCCTGGGGGGGGGCGAGCAGTTCTTC.

This clonotype was seen a few times. This rearrangement joins TRBV20-1 to TRBJ2-7; D may be TRBD1 (5 bases). The V gene lost 6 bases and the J gene lost 7 bases, with 25 bases spanning the gap. This CDR3 spans 15 amino acids. Germline V gene sequence: CDR1 DFQATT, CDR2 SNEGSKA (reference sequence). CDR3 region: CSASPASRGSGEQYF. The CDR3, as DNA: TGCAGTGCCAGTCCGGCGAGTAGGGGAAGTGGAGAGCAGTACTTC.

This clonotype showed up many times. This chain connects TRBV7-2 to TRBJ2-7, with 7 bases identical to TRBD2. The CDR3 length is 15 residues. Germline V lookup: CDR1 SGHTA, CDR2 FQGNSA. J was trimmed by 3 bases and V by 3 bases; bases with no gene match: 8. CDR3 in amino acids: CASSLNRDYNYEQYF. CDR3 sequence (DNA): TGTGCCAGCAGCTTGAACCGGGACTATAACTACGAGCAGTACTTC.

The chain is built from TRBV11-2 and TRBJ2-1; D gene uncertain. Between the trimmed V and J ends, which lost 6 bases and 0 bases, there was a span of 12 bases. The CDR3 contains 15 residues. In germline, CDR1 is SGHAT, CDR2 FQNNGV. CDR3 DNA: TGTGCCAGCAGGGGGTGGCGGAGCTCCTACAATGAGCAGTTCTTC. Encoded protein: CASRGWRSSYNEQFF.

The chain couples TRBV29-1 to TRBJ1-1; 9 bases fit TRBD1. With V trimmed by 7 bases and J by 4 bases, 7 bases remained unmatched. CDR3 size: 13 residues. From germline, CDR1 is SQVTM and CDR2 ANQGSEA. Here the CDR3 reads CSAGQGRATEAFF. DNA for the CDR3: TGCAGCGCCGGACAGGGGCGGGCCACTGAAGCTTTCTTT.

CDR3 DNA: TGCAGCGCAGGACAGGGGATGGGCTACGAGCAGTACTTC. Encoded protein: CSAGQGMGYEQYF. The rearrangement links TRBV29-1 to TRBJ2-7, with 9 bases identical to TRBD1. V was clipped by 7 bases and J by 3 bases; unmatched bases: 7. Germline V gene data show CDR1 as SQVTM and CDR2 as ANQGSEA. The CDR3 consists of 13 residues.

This clonotype was counted only a few times. The chain is built from TRBV19 and TRBJ2-1; D is ambiguous. There are 13 residues in the CDR3. Germline lookup yields CDR1 LNHDA and CDR2 SQIVND (reference sequence). Deletions cut 4 bases from V and 5 bases from J, with 9 bases between. CDR3 in amino acids: CASSSTENNEQFF. CDR3 DNA sequence: TGTGCCAGTAGTAGTACGGAGAACAATGAGCAGTTCTTC.

The chain has TRBV10-3 and TRBJ2-3; 14 nucleotides line up with TRBD2. The V gene end was trimmed by 11 bases and the J gene end by 5 bases; junction bases not matched to a gene: 12. Germline V gene sequence: CDR1 ENHRY, CDR2 SYGVKD. CDR3 length: 16 residues. The CDR3 here is CAASSGTSGGRDTQYF. Written as DNA, the CDR3 is TGTGCCGCATCTTCCGGGACTAGCGGGGGTAGAGATACGCAGTATTTT.

This clonotype has ten or more counts. The V gene is TRBV7-2, the J gene TRBJ2-7; unclear D gene. Trimming pared 5 bases from V and 2 bases from J, leaving 13 bases between. CDR1 and CDR2 from the germline V gene are SGHTA and FQGNSA. The CDR3 is made up of 14 amino acids. The CDR3 DNA follows: TGTGCCAGCAGCCCCAGCGCACTGACCTACGAGCAGTACTTC. Amino acid sequence: CASSPSALTYEQYF.

The V gene is TRBV20-1, the J gene TRBJ1-2; no clear D gene. Deletions cut 0 bases from V and 1 base from J, with 15 bases between. The CDR3 totals 16 residues. Germline CDR1 is DFQATT and CDR2 is SNEGSKA (reference sequence). The CDR3 spells CSARDPRGKSNYGYTF. CDR3 DNA: TGCAGTGCTAGAGATCCCCGGGGAAAGAGTAACTATGGCTACACCTTC.

This clonotype was seen once. The V gene is TRBV5-6, the J gene TRBJ1-2; 8 positions agree with TRBD1. Germline values: CDR1 SGHDT, CDR2 YYEEEE. V lost 4 bases, J lost 6 bases, and 8 bases stayed unmatched. The CDR3 spans 14 residues. CDR3 bases: TGTGCCAGCAGCCTTTCAGGGGGCATTGATGGCTACACCTTC. This encodes CASSLSGGIDGYTF. The whole variable domain, remainder taken from reference TRBV5-6 and TRBJ1-2, is DAGVTQSPTHLIKTRGQQVTLRCSPKSGHDTVSWYQQALGQGPQFIFQYYEEEERQRGNFPDRFSGHQFPNYSSELNVNALLLGDSALYLCASSLSGGIDGYTFGSGTRLTVV.

This clonotype showed up many times. The V call is TRBV12-3 or TRBV12-4, the J call TRBJ2-1; TRBD2 agrees at 8 bases. This CDR3 region has 14 residues. The trim removed 6 bases at V and 4 bases at J, leaving 5 bases unmatched. The CDR3 sequence: CASSLTSGYNEQFF. The CDR3 DNA sequence: TGTGCCAGCAGCTTAACTAGCGGATACAATGAGCAGTTCTTC.

The chain links TRBV27 to TRBJ2-7; D uncertain. Germline-derived CDR1 and CDR2 are MNHEY and SMNVEV (reference sequence). The CDR3 is 11 amino acids. Trimming removed 8 bases at V and 0 bases at J, with 5 bases between. The CDR3 loop is CASGNSYEQYF. The CDR3 DNA is TGTGCCAGCGGAAACTCCTACGAGCAGTACTTC.

This clonotype was seen more than once but under ten times. The chain has TRBV6-2 or TRBV6-3 and TRBJ2-7; TRBD2 matches at 8 bases. This CDR3 is 15 amino acids long. Germline V gene sequence: CDR1 MNHEY, CDR2 SVGEGT. The ends lost 0 bases at V and 5 bases at J; junction bases unmatched: 6. This chain's CDR3 is CASSYSQRGRNEQYF. The CDR3 DNA sequence: TGTGCCAGCAGTTACTCTCAGCGGGGGCGAAACGAGCAGTACTTC.